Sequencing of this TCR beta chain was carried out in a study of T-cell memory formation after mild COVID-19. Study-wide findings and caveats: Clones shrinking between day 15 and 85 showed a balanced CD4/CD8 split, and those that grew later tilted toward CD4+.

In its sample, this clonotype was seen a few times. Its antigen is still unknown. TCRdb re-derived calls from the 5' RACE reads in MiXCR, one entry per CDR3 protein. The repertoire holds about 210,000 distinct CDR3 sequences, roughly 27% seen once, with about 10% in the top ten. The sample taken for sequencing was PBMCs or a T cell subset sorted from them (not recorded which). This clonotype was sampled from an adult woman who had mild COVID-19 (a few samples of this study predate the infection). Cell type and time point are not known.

CDR3 nucleotides: TGTGCCAGCAGCCAAGAACGGCTGGGGGGCTACACCTTC. Translation gives CASSQERLGGYTF. The V gene is TRBV3-1, the J gene TRBJ1-2; D is unclear. CDR1 is LGHDT and CDR2 is YNNKEL in the germline V gene (reference sequence). The CDR3 has 13 residues. V was pared by 0 bases and J by 8 bases, with 10 bases between.